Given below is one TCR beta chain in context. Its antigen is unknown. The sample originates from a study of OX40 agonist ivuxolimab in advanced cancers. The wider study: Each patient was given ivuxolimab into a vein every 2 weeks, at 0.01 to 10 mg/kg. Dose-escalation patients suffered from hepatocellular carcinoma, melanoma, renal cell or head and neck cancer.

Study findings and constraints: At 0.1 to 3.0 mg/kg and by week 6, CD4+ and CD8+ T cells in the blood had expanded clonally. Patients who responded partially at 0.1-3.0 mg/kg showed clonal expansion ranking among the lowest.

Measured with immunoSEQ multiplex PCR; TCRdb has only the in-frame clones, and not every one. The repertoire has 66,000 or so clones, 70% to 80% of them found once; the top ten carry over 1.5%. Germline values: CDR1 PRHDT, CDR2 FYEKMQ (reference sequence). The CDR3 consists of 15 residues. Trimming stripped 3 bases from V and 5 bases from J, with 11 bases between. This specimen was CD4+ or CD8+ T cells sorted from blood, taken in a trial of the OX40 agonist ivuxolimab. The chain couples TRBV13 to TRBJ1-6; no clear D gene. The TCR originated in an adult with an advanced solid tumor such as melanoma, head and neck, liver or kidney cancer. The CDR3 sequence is CASSFFGRDNSPLHF. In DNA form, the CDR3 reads TGTGCCAGCAGCTTTTTCGGGCGGGATAATTCACCCCTCCACTTT.